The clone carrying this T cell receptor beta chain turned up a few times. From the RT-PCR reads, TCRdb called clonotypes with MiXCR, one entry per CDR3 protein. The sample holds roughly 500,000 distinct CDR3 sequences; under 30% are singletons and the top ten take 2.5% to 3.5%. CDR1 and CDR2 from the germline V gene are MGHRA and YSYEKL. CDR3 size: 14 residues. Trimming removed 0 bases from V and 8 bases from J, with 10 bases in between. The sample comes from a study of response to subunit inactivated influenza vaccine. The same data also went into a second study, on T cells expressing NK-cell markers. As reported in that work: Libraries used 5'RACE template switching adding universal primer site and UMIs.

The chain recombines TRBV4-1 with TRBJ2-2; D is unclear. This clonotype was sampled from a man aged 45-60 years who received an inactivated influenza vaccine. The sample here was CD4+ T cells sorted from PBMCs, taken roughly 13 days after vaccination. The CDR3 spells CASSQDPGVGELFF. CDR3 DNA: TGCGCCAGCAGCCAAGATCCAGGCGTGGGGGAGCTGTTTTTT.